These 21 T cell receptor beta chains were all obtained from the same sample, sequenced in a study of cytomegalovirus exposure and HLA in healthy donors. The primer mix had 60 Vbeta and 13 Jbeta primers. Data came from immunoSEQ multiplex PCR; TCRdb stores just in-frame clones and leaves some out. This repertoire shows about 230,000 clones, around 80% found once; its top ten account for less than 3.5%. Material: PBMCs. The receptor source for this set is a woman in her sixties or seventies in good health and CMV-seropositive.

The chain uses TRBV7-9 and TRBJ1-1, with D possibly being TRBD1 (5 bases). The V gene lost 7 bases and the J gene lost 10 bases, with 28 bases spanning the gap. Germline CDR1 SEHNR, CDR2 FQNEAQ (reference sequence). This CDR3 is 16 amino acids long. The CDR3 sequence: CASTPAGDFRSTRAFF. In nucleotides, the CDR3 is TGTGCCAGCACCCCCGCCGGGGACTTTAGATCTACCAGAGCTTTCTTT. Looking up the rest from reference TRBV7-9 and TRBJ1-1 gives the full variable domain: DTGVSQNPRHKITKRGQNVTFRCDPISEHNRLYWYRQTLGQGPEFLTYFQNEAQLEKSRLLSDRFSAERPKGSFSTLEIQRTEQGDSAMYLCASTPAGDFRSTRAFFGQGTRLTVV.

This chain uses TRBV18 with TRBJ1-2; a weak D match, TRBD1 (6 bases). The V gene lost 3 bases and the J gene lost 4 bases, with 12 bases spanning the gap. This CDR3 contains 14 residues. Germline loops: CDR1 KGHSH, CDR2 LQKENI. The CDR3 DNA follows: TGTGCCAGCTCACCCAACGGGGACACCTATGGCTACACCTTC. It encodes CASSPNGDTYGYTF.

The chain carries TRBV7-8 and TRBJ1-3; 9 bases line up with TRBD1. The germline gives CDR1 SGHVS, CDR2 FQNEAQ. The CDR3 totals 21 residues. V lost 1 base, J lost 1 base, and 17 bases stayed unmatched. CDR3 nucleotides: TGTGCCAGCAGCTTAGTCCCGGGACAGGGTTATGAGTTGTTATCTGGAAACACCATATATTTT. Translated: CASSLVPGQGYELLSGNTIYF.

V gene TRBV7-2 combines with J gene TRBJ1-6; 7 nucleotides agree with TRBD1. J was trimmed by 9 bases and V by 5 bases; bases with no gene match: 4. The CDR3 is 13 amino acids. Germline loops: CDR1 SGHTA, CDR2 FQGNSA. The DNA for the CDR3 is TGTGCCAGCAGCAGAGACAGGGTTTCACCCCTCCACTTT. Encoded protein: CASSRDRVSPLHF.

This clone was seen only once. The gene calls are TRBV5-1 and TRBJ2-5; perhaps TRBD2 as D (6 bases). Germline CDR1 reads SGHRS; CDR2 reads YFSETQ. CDR3 length: 15 amino acids. Trimming cost V 6 bases and J 5 bases, with 20 bases left between them. CDR3 loop: CASKTGTWGTETQYF. For the CDR3, the DNA is TGCGCCAGCAAAACCGGGACTTGGGGTACGGAGACCCAGTACTTC.

A single count supports this clone. This chain connects TRBV5-1 to TRBJ1-2; TRBD1 agrees at 12 bases. Germline values: CDR1 SGHRS, CDR2 YFSETQ. V lost 4 bases and J lost 6; bases outside the gene matches: 4. The CDR3 is 14 residues long. The chain's CDR3 is CASSKGQGADGYTF. For the CDR3, the DNA is TGCGCCAGCAGCAAGGGACAGGGGGCGGATGGCTACACCTTC.

This chain connects TRBV28 to TRBJ2-7; 8 bases map to TRBD1. Looked up from germline, CDR1 is MDHEN and CDR2 is SYDVKM. V was pared by 5 bases and J by 3 bases, with 9 bases of the junction left unmatched. The CDR3 is made up of 15 amino acids. Here the CDR3 DNA reads TGTGCCAGCAGTCCCGGGACAGGCTACTTCTACGAGCAGTACTTC. This codes for CASSPGTGYFYEQYF. The entire variable domain, with the rest obtained from reference TRBV28 and TRBJ2-7, is as follows: DVKVTQSSRYLVKRTGEKVFLECVQDMDHENMFWYRQDPGLGLRLIYFSYDVKMKEKGDIPEGYSVSREKKERFSLILESASTNQTSMYLCASSPGTGYFYEQYFGPGTRLTVT.

The chain uses TRBV19 and TRBJ1-2, with D tentatively TRBD1 (6 bases). This CDR3 region has 15 residues. The germline CDR1 and CDR2 sequences are LNHDA and SQIVND (reference sequence). V gave up 5 bases and J gave up 3 bases, with 16 bases separating them. The CDR3 DNA follows: TGTGCCAGTAGTTCAACGACAGGCTATGACTATGGCTACACCTTC. It is translated as CASSSTTGYDYGYTF.

This rearrangement joins TRBV2 to TRBJ1-5; D is undetermined. Germline V gives CDR1 SNHLY, CDR2 FYNNEI. Trimming took 4 bases from V and 5 from J, leaving 9 bases between them. The CDR3 has 13 residues. CDR3 DNA sequence: TGTGCCAGCAGTGTAGGAGTCGATCAGCCCCAGCATTTT. This codes for CASSVGVDQPQHF.

The chain employs TRBV5-4 and TRBJ2-7; tentatively, D is TRBD2 (5 bases). Trimming took off 4 bases at V and 4 bases at J, with 15 bases between the two ends. The germline CDR1 and CDR2 sequences are SGHNT and YYREEE (reference sequence). The CDR3 spans 14 residues. CDR3 amino acids: CASSEKAGGYEQYF. For the CDR3, the DNA is TGTGCCAGCAGCGAGAAGGCGGGCGGGTACGAGCAGTACTTC.

In its sample, this clone was seen a few times. The gene calls are TRBV29-1 and TRBJ1-4; D remains unclear. Germline values: CDR1 SQVTM, CDR2 ANQGSEA. This CDR3 comprises 13 residues. V dropped 4 bases and J dropped 5 bases, with 11 bases sitting between them. For the CDR3, the DNA is TGCAGCGTTGCCGAGCGGGCAAATGAAAAACTGTTTTTT. Amino acids: CSVAERANEKLFF.

The chain joins TRBV7-2 to TRBJ2-6; 10 bases are a match to TRBD1. Trimming took 10 bases from V and 3 from J; bases not matched to a gene: 9. The CDR3 totals 16 residues. CDR1 and CDR2 (germline): SGHTA, FQGNSA. CDR3 residues: CATRPTGGLGANVLTF. The CDR3 DNA reads as TGTGCCACCAGGCCGACAGGGGGCCTTGGGGCCAACGTCCTGACTTTC.

The J gene is TRBJ2-7, the V gene TRBV30, with D hard to call. Germline V CDR1 and CDR2: GTSNPN, SVGIG (reference sequence). This CDR3 is 11 amino acids long. Trimming removed 0 bases at V and 4 bases at J, with 4 bases between. The DNA of the CDR3 is TGTGCCTGGAGTGTAGCGTACGAGCAGTACTTC. Translation gives CAWSVAYEQYF. The full variable domain, rest sourced from reference TRBV30 and TRBJ2-7, is SQTIHQWPATLVQPVGSPLSLECTVEGTSNPNLYWYRQAAGRGLQLLFYSVGIGQISSEVPQNLSASRPQDRQFILSSKKLLLSDSGFYLCAWSVAYEQYFGPGTRLTVT.

V and J are TRBV2 and TRBJ1-5, with 8 bases lining up with TRBD1. CDR1 SNHLY and CDR2 FYNNEI come from the germline V gene. The CDR3 is 16 amino acids. V lost 5 bases, J lost 2 bases, and 8 bases stayed unmatched. The CDR3 DNA reads TGTGCCAGCAGTCCCACACCGACAGGGGGCAATCAGCCCCAGCATTTT. It yields the protein CASSPTPTGGNQPQHF.

This clone showed up just once. The chain has TRBV30 and TRBJ2-7, with TRBD2 identical over 12 bases. V shed 2 bases, J shed 0 bases, and the junction held 8 bases outside the gene matches. Germline loops: CDR1 GTSNPN, CDR2 SVGIG (reference sequence). The CDR3 is 17 residues long. The CDR3 DNA reads TGTGCCTGGAGTCACAGGGCTAGCGGGAGGGTCTCCTACGAGCAGTACTTC. It is translated as CAWSHRASGRVSYEQYF.

CDR3 in amino acids: CASSLDRGQGNQPQHF. In DNA, the CDR3 is TGTGCCAGCAGCTTAGACAGGGGGCAGGGCAATCAGCCCCAGCATTTT. This chain links TRBV5-4 with TRBJ1-5; 10 positions agree with TRBD1. CDR3 size: 16 residues. Germline V lookup: CDR1 SGHNT, CDR2 YYREEE (reference sequence). V gave up 2 bases and J gave up 2 bases; unmatched junction bases: 4.

The chain couples TRBV4-1 to TRBJ2-4, with D perhaps matching TRBD2 (6 bases). With 1 base removed from V and 7 bases from J, the gap between germline ends came to 11 bases. The CDR3 spans 14 residues. In germline, CDR1 is MGHRA, CDR2 YSYEKL. The CDR3 region has the DNA TGCGCCAGCAGCCAAGGACTAGTGGGGAACATTCAGTACTTC. Amino acid sequence: CASSQGLVGNIQYF.

J is TRBJ1-1 and V is TRBV10-2, with D uncertain. Germline loops: CDR1 WSHSY, CDR2 SAAADI. V lost 0 bases, J lost 4 bases, and 6 bases lay in between. The CDR3 is made up of 13 amino acids. The chain's CDR3 is CASSESSSTEAFF. In DNA form, the CDR3 reads TGCGCCAGCAGTGAGTCGTCTAGCACTGAAGCTTTCTTT.

This chain uses TRBV7-2 with TRBJ1-5; unclear D gene. This CDR3 region has 14 residues. The V and J ends lost 1 base and 7 bases respectively, with 11 bases between them. Germline CDR1 and CDR2: SGHTA and FQGNSA. The CDR3 loop reads CASSLGGRSQPQHF. CDR3 nucleotides: TGTGCCAGCAGCTTAGGAGGGAGAAGCCAGCCCCAGCATTTT.

The table lists this clone with a few counts. The chain employs TRBV5-6 and TRBJ1-1; D is ambiguous. V lost 4 bases to trimming and J lost 3 bases, with 13 bases between them. This CDR3 is 14 amino acids long. Germline lookup yields CDR1 SGHDT and CDR2 YYEEEE. The CDR3 DNA is TGTGCCAGCAGCCTTCCAAGGAGAGACACTGAAGCTTTCTTT. It codes for CASSLPRRDTEAFF.

The V gene is TRBV9, the J gene TRBJ1-1, with a possible D match to TRBD1 (6 bases). There are 14 residues in the CDR3. Germline-derived CDR1 and CDR2 are SGDLS and YYNGEE. The V and J ends lost 4 bases and 1 base respectively, with 11 bases between them. The CDR3 nucleotides are TGTGCCAGCAGCTCCCCGACAGGGAACACTGAAGCTTTCTTT. This translates into CASSSPTGNTEAFF.